This T cell receptor beta chain was found in a study of blood T cell repertoires in COVID-19. This CDR3 has 18 amino acids. Germline CDR1 SGHRS, CDR2 YFSETQ. J was trimmed by 5 bases and V by 0 bases; bases with no gene match: 10. TCRdb's copy holds only in-frame clones and misses some; the assay was immunoSEQ multiplex PCR. The sample lists roughly 260,000 clones; around nine tenths were seen once. Specimen: PBMCs or T cells enriched from blood (not recorded which). J is TRBJ2-2 and V is TRBV5-1, with 10 bases lining up with TRBD1. This receptor was obtained from a woman between 18 and 30 years old who had recovered from COVID-19. The CDR3 sequence is CASSLVIGDRGDTGELFF. Written as DNA, the CDR3 is TGCGCCAGCAGCTTGGTGATTGGGGACAGGGGAGATACCGGGGAGCTGTTTTTT. Full variable domain (outside the CDR3, taken from reference TRBV5-1 and TRBJ2-2): KAGVTQTPRYLIKTRGQQVTLSCSPISGHRSVSWYQQTPGQGLQFLFEYFSETQRNKGNFPGRFSGRQFSNSRSEMNVSTLELGDSALYLCASSLVIGDRGDTGELFFGEGSRLTVL.